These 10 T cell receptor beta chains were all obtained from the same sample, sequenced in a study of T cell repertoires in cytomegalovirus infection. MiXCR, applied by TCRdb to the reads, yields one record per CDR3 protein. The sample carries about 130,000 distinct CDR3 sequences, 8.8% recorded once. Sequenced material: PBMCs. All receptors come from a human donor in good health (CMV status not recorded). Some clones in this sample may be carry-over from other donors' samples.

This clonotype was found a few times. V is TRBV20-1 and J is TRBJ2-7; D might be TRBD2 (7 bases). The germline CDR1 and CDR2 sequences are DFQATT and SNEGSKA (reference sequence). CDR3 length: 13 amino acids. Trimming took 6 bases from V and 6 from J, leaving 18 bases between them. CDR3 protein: CSAGRGANGEQYF. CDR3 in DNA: TGCAGTGCAGGCCGGGGGGCCAACGGCGAGCAGTACTTC.

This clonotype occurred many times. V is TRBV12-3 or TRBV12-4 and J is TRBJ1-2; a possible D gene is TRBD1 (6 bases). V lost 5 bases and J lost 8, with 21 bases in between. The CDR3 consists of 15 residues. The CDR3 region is CASSDTGRGIDGYTF. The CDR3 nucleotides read TGTGCCAGCAGTGACACAGGGAGAGGAATCGACGGCTACACCTTC.

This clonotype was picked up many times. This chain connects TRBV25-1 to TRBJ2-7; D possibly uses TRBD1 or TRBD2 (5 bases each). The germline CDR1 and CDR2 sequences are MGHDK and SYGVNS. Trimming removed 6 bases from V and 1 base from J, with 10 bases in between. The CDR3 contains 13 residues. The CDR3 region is CASRGRTSYEQYF. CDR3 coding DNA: TGTGCCAGCAGGGGACGGACTTCCTACGAGCAGTACTTC.

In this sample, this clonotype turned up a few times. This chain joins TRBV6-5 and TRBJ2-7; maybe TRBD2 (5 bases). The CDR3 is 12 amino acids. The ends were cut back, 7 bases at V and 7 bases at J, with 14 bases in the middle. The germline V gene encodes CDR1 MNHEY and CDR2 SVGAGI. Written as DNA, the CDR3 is TGTGCCAGCAAAGAGGGTACGGGTGAGCAGTACTTC. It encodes CASKEGTGEQYF.

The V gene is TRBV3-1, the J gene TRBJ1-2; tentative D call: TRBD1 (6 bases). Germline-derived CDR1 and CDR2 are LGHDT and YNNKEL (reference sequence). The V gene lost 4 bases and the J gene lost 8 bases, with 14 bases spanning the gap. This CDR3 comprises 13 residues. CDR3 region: CASSRGQREGYTF. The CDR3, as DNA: TGTGCCAGCAGCCGAGGACAGCGAGAGGGCTACACCTTC.

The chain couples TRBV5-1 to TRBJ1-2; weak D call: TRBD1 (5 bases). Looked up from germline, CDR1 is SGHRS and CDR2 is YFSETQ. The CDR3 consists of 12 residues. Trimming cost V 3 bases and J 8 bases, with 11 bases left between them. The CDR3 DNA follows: TGCGCCAGCAGCTGGGACGGCGGGGGCTACACCTTC. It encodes CASSWDGGGYTF. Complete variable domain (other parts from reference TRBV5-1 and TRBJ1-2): KAGVTQTPRYLIKTRGQQVTLSCSPISGHRSVSWYQQTPGQGLQFLFEYFSETQRNKGNFPGRFSGRQFSNSRSEMNVSTLELGDSALYLCASSWDGGGYTFGSGTRLTVV.

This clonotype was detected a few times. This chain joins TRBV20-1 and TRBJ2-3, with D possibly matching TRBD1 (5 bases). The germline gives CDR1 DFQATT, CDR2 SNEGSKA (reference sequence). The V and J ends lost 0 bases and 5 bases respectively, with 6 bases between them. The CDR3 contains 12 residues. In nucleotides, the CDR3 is TGCAGTGCTAGAGACAGGGTAGATACGCAGTATTTT. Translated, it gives CSARDRVDTQYF.

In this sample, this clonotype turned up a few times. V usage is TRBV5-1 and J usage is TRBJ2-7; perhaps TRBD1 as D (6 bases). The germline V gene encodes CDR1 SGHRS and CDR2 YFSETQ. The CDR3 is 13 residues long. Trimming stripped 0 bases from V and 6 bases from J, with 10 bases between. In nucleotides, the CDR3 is TGCGCCAGCAGCTTGGACAGGGCCAGCGAGCAGTACTTC. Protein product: CASSLDRASEQYF.

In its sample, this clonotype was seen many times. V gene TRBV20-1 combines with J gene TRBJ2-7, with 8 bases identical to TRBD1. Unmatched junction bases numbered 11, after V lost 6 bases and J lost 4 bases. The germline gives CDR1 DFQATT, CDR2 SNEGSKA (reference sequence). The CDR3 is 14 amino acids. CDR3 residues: CSAYRDRYSYEQYF. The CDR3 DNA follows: TGCAGTGCATACCGGGACAGGTATAGTTACGAGCAGTACTTC.

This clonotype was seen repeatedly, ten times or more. For the CDR3, the DNA is TGTGCCAGCAGCCAAAAACACAGGGGCTCCTACGAGCAGTACTTC. It encodes CASSQKHRGSYEQYF. The chain joins TRBV7-8 to TRBJ2-7; 7 bases are shared with TRBD1. V dropped 5 bases and J dropped 0; count of bases not matched to a gene: 7. Germline V gene sequence: CDR1 SGHVS, CDR2 FQNEAQ. The CDR3 runs to 15 residues. Full variable domain (remainder filled in from reference TRBV7-8 and TRBJ2-7): GAGVSQSPRYKVAKRGQDVALRCDPISGHVSLFWYQQALGQGPEFLTYFQNEAQLDKSGLPSDRFFAERPEGSVSTLKIQRTQQEDSAVYLCASSQKHRGSYEQYFGPGTRLTVT.